Presented here are 4 T cell receptor beta chains from one specimen sequenced in a study of blood T cell repertoires in COVID-19. Assay used: immunoSEQ multiplex PCR; TCRdb lists only in-frame clones, some missing. The table has about half a million clones, approximately 85% seen once; the top ten hold about 3%. Sequenced sample: peripheral blood. All receptors derive from a human donor in a cohort sampled during active COVID-19.

The chain joins TRBV19 to TRBJ1-5; 7 nucleotides match TRBD1. From germline, CDR1 is LNHDA and CDR2 SQIVND (reference sequence). This CDR3 comprises 15 residues. With V trimmed by 5 bases and J by 3 bases, 7 bases remained unmatched. The CDR3 sequence is CASSVGGGSNQPQHF. Here the CDR3 DNA reads TGTGCCAGTAGTGTAGGGGGCGGTTCCAATCAGCCCCAGCATTTT. The full variable domain, its missing parts supplied by reference TRBV19 and TRBJ1-5, is DGGITQSPKYLFRKEGQNVTLSCEQNLNHDAMYWYRQDPGQGLRLIYYSQIVNDFQKGDIAEGYSVSREKKESFPLTVTSAQKNPTAFYLCASSVGGGSNQPQHFGDGTRLSIL.

The chain has TRBV2 and TRBJ1-4; D perhaps matches TRBD1 (5 bases). Germline loops: CDR1 SNHLY, CDR2 FYNNEI. The V gene lost 2 bases and the J gene lost 1 base, with 8 bases spanning the gap. The CDR3 runs to 15 residues. The CDR3 DNA sequence: TGTGCCAGCAGTGAAACGGACATAACTAATGAAAAACTGTTTTTT. Translating it yields CASSETDITNEKLFF.

The count of this clone is one. V gene TRBV7-2 combines with J gene TRBJ2-2; 11 positions agree with TRBD2. Losses at the gene ends were 5 bases for V and 3 bases for J; bases not matched to a gene: 5. The germline CDR1 and CDR2 sequences are SGHTA and FQGNSA. The CDR3 consists of 16 residues. For the CDR3, the DNA is TGTGCCAGCAGCCCCCGGACTAGCGGGTACACCGGGGAGCTGTTTTTT. Protein sequence: CASSPRTSGYTGELFF.

The genes are TRBV6-2 or TRBV6-3 and TRBJ1-1, with D unclear. This CDR3 spans 12 amino acids. The germline V and J ends were trimmed by 2 bases and 1 base, with 2 bases remaining between them. Looked up from germline, CDR1 is MNHEY and CDR2 is SVGEGT. The CDR3 DNA is TGTGCCAGCAGTTACCAGAACACTGAAGCTTTCTTT. It translates to CASSYQNTEAFF.